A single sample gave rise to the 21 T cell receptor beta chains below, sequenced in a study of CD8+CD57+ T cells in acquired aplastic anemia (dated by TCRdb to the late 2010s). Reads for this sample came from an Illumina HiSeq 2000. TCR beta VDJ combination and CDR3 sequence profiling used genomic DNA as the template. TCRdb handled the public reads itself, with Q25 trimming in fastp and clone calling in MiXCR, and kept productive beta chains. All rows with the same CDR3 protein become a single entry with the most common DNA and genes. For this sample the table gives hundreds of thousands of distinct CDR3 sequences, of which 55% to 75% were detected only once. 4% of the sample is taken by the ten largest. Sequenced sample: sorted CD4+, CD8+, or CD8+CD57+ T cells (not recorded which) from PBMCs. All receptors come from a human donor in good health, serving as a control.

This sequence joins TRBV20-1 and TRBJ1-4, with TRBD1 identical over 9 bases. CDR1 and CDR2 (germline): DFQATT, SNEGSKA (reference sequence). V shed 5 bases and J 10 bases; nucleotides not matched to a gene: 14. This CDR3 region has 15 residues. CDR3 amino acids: CSAGRLGTGRGKLFF. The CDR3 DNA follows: TGCAGTGCTGGCCGTTTAGGGACAGGGAGGGGAAAACTGTTTTTT.

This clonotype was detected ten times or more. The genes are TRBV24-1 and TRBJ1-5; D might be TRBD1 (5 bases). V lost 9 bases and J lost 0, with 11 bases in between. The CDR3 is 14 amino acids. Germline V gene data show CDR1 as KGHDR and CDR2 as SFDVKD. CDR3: CATGSGYSNQPQHF. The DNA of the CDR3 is TGTGCCACCGGGTCAGGGTATAGCAATCAGCCCCAGCATTTT.

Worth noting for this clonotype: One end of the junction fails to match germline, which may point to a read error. The CDR3 region is CASSGEARGEQYF. The CDR3 region has the DNA TGCGCCAGCAGCGGGGAGGCGAGGGGCGAGCAGTACTTC. The V and J genes are TRBV9 and TRBJ2-7; 7 bases are a match to TRBD2. The germline gives CDR1 SGDLS, CDR2 YYNGEE. The length of the CDR3 is 13 residues.

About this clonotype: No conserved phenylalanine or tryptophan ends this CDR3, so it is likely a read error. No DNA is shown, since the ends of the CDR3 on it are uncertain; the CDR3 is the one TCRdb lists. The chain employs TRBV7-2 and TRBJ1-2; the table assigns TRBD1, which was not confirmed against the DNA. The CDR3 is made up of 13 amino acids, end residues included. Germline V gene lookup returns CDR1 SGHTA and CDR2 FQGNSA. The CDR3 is CASSLVGGMNTEA.

The CDR3 coding sequence is TGTGCCAGCAGCCGCGTGGAGGTCCACAATGAGCAGTTCTTC. Protein sequence: CASSRVEVHNEQFF. The rearrangement uses TRBV9 and TRBJ2-1; a weak D match, TRBD2 (5 bases). Germline CDR1 is SGDLS and CDR2 is YYNGEE. CDR3 length: 14 residues. The V and J ends lost 4 bases and 5 bases respectively, with 13 bases between them.

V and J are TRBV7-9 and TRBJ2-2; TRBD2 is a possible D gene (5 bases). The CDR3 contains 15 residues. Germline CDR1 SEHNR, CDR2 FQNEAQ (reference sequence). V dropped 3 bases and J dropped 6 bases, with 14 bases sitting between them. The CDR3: CASSLVGSPAGELFF. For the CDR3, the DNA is TGTGCCAGCAGCTTGGTTGGGAGTCCAGCCGGGGAGCTGTTTTTT.

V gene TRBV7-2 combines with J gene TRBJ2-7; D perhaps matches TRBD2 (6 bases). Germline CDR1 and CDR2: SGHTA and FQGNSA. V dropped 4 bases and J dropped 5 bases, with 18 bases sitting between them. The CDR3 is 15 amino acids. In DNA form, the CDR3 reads TGTGCCAGCAGCTCTGATTGGGAGGCAAACAACGAGCAGTACTTC. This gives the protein CASSSDWEANNEQYF. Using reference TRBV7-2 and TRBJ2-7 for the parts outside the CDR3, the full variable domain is GAGVSQSPSNKVTEKGKDVELRCDPISGHTALYWYRQSLGQGLEFLIYFQGNSAPDKSGLPSDRFSAERTGGSVSTLTIQRTQQEDSAVYLCASSSDWEANNEQYFGPGTRLTVT.

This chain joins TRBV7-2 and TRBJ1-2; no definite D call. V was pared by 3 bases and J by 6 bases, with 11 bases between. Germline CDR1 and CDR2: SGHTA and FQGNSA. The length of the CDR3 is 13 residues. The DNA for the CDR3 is TGTGCCAGCAGCTTCATCAGGTGTGATGGCTACACCTTC. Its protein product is CASSFIRCDGYTF.

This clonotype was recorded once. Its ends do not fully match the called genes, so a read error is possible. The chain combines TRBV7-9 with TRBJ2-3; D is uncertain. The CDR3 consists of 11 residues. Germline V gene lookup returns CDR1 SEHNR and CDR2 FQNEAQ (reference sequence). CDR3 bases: TGTGCCAGCAGCTCGACTGCAGCTACGCATTTT. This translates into CASSSTAATHF.

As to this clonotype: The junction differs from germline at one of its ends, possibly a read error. CDR3 coding DNA: TGCGCCACCAGTGTACAGGTACGGTATGGCTACTCCTTC. Residues: CATSVQVRYGYSF. The V gene is TRBV24-1, the J gene TRBJ1-2; D is possibly TRBD1 (5 bases). This CDR3 has 13 amino acids. Germline V lookup: CDR1 KGHDR, CDR2 SFDVKD.

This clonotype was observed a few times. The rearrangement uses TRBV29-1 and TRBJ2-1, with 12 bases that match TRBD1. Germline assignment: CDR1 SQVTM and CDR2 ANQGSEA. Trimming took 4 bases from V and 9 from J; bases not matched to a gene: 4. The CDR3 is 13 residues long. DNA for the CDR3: TGCAGCGTTGCGGGGACAGGGGGCGGTGAGCAGTTCTTC. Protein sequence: CSVAGTGGGEQFF.

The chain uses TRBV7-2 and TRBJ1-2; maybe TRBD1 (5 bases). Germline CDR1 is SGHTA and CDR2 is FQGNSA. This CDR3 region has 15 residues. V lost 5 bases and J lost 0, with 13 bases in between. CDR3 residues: CASSTRVGPNYGYTF. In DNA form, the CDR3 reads TGTGCCAGCAGCACCCGAGTGGGGCCTAACTATGGCTACACCTTC. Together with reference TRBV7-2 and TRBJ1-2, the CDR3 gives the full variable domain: GAGVSQSPSNKVTEKGKDVELRCDPISGHTALYWYRQSLGQGLEFLIYFQGNSAPDKSGLPSDRFSAERTGGSVSTLTIQRTQQEDSAVYLCASSTRVGPNYGYTFGSGTRLTVV.

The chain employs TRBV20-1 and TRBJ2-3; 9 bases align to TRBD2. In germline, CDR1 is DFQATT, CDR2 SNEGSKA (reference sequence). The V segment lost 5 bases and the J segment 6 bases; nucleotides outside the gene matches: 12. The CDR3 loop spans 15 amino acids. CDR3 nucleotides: TGCAGTGCTGAGATGGCGGGGGGGCCAACTGATACGCAGTATTTT. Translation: CSAEMAGGPTDTQYF.

CDR3 bases: TGTGCCAGCAGTTTCGGGACTAGCGGGGCGGCACCTTACGAGCAGTACTTC. Translation: CASSFGTSGAAPYEQYF. This chain connects TRBV2 to TRBJ2-5; 13 bases line up with TRBD2. The DNA matches TRBJ2-7 better at its end, which makes the J call doubtful. Germline-derived CDR1 and CDR2 are SNHLY and FYNNEI. The CDR3 totals 17 residues.

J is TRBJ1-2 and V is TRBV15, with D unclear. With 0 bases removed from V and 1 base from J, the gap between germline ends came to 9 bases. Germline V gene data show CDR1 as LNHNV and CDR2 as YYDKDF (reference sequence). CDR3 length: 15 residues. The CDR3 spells CATSRDEGINYGYTF. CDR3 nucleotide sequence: TGTGCCACCAGCAGAGATGAGGGTATTAACTATGGCTACACCTTC.

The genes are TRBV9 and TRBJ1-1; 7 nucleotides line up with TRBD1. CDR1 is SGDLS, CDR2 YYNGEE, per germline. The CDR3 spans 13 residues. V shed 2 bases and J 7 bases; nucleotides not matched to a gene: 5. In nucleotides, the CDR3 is TGTGCCAGCAGCGTCAGGGGGGGGGGTGAAGCTTTCTTT. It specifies CASSVRGGGEAFF.

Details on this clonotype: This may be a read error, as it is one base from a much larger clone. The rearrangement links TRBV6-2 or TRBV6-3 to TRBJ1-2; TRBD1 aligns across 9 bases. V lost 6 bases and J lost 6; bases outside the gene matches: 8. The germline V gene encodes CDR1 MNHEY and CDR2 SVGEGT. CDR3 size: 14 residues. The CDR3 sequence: CASRQGQGGDGYTF. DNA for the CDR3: TGTGCCAGCAGACAGGGACAGGGAGGGGATGGCTACACCTTC.

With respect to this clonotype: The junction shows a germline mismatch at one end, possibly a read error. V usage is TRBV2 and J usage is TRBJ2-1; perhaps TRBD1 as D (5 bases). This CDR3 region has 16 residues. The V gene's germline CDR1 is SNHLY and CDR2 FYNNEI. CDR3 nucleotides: TGTGCCTGCAGGACAAGGGATGCGAGCTCCTACAATGAGCAGTTCTTC. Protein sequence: CACRTRDASSYNEQFF.

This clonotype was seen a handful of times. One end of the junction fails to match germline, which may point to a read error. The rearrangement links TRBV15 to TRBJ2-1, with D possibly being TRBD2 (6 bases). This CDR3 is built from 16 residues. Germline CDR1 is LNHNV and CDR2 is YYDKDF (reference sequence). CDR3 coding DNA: TGTGCCGCCAGCAGTAACCGGGGGAGCTCCTACAATGAGCAGTTCTTC. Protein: CAASSNRGSSYNEQFF.

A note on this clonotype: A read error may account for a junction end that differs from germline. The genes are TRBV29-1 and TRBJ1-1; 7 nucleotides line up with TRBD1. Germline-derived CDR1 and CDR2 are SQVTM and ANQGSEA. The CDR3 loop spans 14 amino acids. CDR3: CSVDKQGISTEACF. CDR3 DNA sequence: TGCAGCGTCGATAAACAGGGGATAAGCACTGAAGCTTGCTTT.

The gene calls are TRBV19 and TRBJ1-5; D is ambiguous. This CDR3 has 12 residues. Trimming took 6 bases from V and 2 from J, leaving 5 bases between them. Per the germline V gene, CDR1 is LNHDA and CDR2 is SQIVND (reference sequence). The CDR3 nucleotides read TGTGCCAGTAGGTCGGGCAATCAGCCCCAGCATTTT. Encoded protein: CASRSGNQPQHF.